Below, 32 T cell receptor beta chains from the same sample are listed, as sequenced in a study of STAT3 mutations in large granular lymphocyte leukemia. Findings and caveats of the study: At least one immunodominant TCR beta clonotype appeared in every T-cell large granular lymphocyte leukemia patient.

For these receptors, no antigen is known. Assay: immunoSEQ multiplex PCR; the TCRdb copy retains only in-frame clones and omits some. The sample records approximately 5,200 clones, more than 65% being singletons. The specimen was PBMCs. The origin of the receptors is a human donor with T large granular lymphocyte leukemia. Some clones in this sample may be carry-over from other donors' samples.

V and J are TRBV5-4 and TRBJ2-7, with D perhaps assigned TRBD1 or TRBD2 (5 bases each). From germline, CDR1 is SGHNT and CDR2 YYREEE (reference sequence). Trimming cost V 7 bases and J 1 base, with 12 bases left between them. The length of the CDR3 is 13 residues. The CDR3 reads CASARDGSYEQYF. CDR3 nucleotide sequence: TGTGCCAGCGCTCGGGACGGGTCCTACGAGCAGTACTTC.

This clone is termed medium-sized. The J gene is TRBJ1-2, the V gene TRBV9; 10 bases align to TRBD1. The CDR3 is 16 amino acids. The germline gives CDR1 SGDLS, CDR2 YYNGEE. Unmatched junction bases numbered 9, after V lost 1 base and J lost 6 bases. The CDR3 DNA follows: TGTGCCAGCAGCGTACGAAGCATGGACAGGGGGGATGGCTACACCTTC. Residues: CASSVRSMDRGDGYTF.

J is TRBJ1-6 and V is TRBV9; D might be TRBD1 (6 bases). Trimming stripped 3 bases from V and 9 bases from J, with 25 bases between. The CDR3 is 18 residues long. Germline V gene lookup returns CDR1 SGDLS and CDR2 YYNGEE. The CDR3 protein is CASSAGGGAGGLTSPLHF. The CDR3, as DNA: TGTGCCAGCAGCGCCGGGGGGGGCGCGGGAGGCCTGACTTCACCCCTCCACTTT.

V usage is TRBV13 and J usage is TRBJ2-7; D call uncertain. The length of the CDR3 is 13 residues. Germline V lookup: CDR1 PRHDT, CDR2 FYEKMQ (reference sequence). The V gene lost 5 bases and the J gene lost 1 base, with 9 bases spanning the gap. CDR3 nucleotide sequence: TGTGCCAGCAGCGTCGGGCCTTCCTACGAGCAGTACTTC. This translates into CASSVGPSYEQYF.

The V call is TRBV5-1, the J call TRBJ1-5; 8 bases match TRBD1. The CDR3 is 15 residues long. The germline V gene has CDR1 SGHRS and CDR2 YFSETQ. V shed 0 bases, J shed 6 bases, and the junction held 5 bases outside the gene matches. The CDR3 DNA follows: TGCGCCAGCAGCTTGGAGGCAGGGGGCGGTCAGCCCCAGCATTTT. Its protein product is CASSLEAGGGQPQHF.

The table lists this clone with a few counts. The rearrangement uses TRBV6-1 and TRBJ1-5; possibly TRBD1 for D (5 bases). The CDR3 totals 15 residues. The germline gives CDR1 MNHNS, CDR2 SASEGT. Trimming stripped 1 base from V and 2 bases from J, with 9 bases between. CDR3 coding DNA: TGTGCCAGCAGTGAAGTTTCGGGGGGCAATCAGCCCCAGCATTTT. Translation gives CASSEVSGGNQPQHF.

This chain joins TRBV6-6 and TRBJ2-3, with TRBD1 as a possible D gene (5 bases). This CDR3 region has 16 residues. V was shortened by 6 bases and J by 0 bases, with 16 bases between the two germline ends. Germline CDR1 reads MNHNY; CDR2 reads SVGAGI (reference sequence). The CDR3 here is CASRPPQERSTDTQYF. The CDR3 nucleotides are TGTGCCAGCAGGCCCCCACAGGAGCGAAGCACAGATACGCAGTATTTT.

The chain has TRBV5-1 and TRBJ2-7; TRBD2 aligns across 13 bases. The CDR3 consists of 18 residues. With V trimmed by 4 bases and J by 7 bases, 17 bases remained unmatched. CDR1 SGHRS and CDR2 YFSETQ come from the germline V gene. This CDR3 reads CASSPWGTSGATSGEQYF. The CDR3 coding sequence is TGCGCCAGCAGCCCGTGGGGGACTAGCGGGGCTACGAGTGGGGAGCAGTACTTC. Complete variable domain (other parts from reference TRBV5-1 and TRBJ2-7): KAGVTQTPRYLIKTRGQQVTLSCSPISGHRSVSWYQQTPGQGLQFLFEYFSETQRNKGNFPGRFSGRQFSNSRSEMNVSTLELGDSALYLCASSPWGTSGATSGEQYFGPGTRLTVT.

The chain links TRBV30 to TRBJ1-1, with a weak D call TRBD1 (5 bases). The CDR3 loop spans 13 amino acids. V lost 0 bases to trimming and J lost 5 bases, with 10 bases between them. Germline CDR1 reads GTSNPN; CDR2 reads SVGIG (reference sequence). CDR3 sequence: CAWSVGGGTEAFF. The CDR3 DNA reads TGTGCCTGGAGTGTTGGGGGGGGTACTGAAGCTTTCTTT.

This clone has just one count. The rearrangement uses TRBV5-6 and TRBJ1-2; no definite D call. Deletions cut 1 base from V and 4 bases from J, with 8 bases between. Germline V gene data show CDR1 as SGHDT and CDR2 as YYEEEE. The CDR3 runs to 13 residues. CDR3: CASSLKTAYGYTF. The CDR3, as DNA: TGTGCCAGCAGCTTGAAGACGGCCTATGGCTACACCTTC.

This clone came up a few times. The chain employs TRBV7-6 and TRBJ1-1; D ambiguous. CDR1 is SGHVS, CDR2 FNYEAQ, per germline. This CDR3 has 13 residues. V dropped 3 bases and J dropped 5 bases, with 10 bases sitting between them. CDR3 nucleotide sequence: TGTGCCAGCAGCTTGGGGATGTCGACTGAAGCTTTCTTT. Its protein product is CASSLGMSTEAFF.

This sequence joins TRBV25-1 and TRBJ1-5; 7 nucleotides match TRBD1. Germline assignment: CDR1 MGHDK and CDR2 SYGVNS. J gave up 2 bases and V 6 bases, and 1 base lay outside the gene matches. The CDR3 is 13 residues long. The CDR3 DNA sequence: TGTGCCAGCAGCACAGGGGGCAATCAGCCCCAGCATTTT. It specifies CASSTGGNQPQHF.

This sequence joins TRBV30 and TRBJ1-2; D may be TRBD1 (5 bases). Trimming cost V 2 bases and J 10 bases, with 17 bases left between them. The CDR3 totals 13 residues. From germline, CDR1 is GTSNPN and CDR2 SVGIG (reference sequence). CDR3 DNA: TGTGCCTGGAGTTTCCAGGGCCGGCTTGACTACACCTTC. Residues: CAWSFQGRLDYTF. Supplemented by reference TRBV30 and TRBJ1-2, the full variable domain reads SQTIHQWPATLVQPVGSPLSLECTVEGTSNPNLYWYRQAAGRGLQLLFYSVGIGQISSEVPQNLSASRPQDRQFILSSKKLLLSDSGFYLCAWSFQGRLDYTFGSGTRLTVV.

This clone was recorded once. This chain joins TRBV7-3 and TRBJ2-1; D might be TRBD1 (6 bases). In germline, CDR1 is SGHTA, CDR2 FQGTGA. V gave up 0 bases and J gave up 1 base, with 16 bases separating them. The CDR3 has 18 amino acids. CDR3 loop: CASSLTPIDRSSYNEQFF. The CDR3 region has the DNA TGTGCCAGCAGCTTAACACCGATCGACAGGTCGTCCTACAATGAGCAGTTCTTC.

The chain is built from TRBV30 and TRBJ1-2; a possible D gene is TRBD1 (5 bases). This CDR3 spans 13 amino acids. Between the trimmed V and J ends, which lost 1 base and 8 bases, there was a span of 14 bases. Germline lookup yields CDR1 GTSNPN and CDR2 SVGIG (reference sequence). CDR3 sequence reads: CAWSAPPAGGYTF. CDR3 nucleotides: TGTGCCTGGAGTGCCCCCCCTGCAGGGGGCTACACCTTC.

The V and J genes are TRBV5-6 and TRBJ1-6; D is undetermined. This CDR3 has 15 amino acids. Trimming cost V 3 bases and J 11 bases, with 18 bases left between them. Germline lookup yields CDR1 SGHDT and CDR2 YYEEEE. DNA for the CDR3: TGTGCCAGCAGCTCTTTCGCGACATCGGTACCACCCCTCCACTTT. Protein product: CASSSFATSVPPLHF.

The DNA for the CDR3 is TGCGCCAGCAGCCACGGGGACAGGGGTTACGAGCAGTACTTC. Translation gives CASSHGDRGYEQYF. V and J are TRBV5-1 and TRBJ2-7; TRBD1 matches 10 bases. Germline V gene lookup returns CDR1 SGHRS and CDR2 YFSETQ. V lost 4 bases to trimming and J lost 4 bases; unmatched junction nucleotides: 5. This CDR3 contains 14 residues.

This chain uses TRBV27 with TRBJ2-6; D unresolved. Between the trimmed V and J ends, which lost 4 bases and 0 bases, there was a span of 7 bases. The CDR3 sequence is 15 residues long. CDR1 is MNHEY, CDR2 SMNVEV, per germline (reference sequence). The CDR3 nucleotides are TGTGCCAGCAGTTCCTCGAGCTCTGGGGCCAACGTCCTGACTTTC. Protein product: CASSSSSSGANVLTF.

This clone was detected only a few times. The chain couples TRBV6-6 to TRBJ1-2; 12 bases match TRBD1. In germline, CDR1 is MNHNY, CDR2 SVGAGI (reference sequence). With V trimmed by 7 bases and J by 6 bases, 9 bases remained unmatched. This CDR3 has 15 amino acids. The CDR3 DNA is TGTGCCAGCACAACCGGGACAGGGGGCGTAGATGGCTACACCTTC. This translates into CASTTGTGGVDGYTF.

The CDR3 region is CASSLRTSGRYEQYF. The CDR3 DNA sequence: TGTGCCAGCAGCCTGAGGACTAGCGGGAGGTACGAGCAGTACTTC. The chain links TRBV7-2 to TRBJ2-7; TRBD2 matches 14 bases. The V and J ends lost 5 bases and 4 bases, in that order; junction bases with no gene match: 4. Germline V gene sequence: CDR1 SGHTA, CDR2 FQGNSA. The CDR3 runs to 15 residues.

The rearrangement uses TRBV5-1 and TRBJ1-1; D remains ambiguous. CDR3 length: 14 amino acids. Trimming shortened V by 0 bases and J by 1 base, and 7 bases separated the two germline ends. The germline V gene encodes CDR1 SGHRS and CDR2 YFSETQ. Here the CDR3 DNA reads TGCGCCAGCAGCTTGGCGACCGAGAACACTGAAGCTTTCTTT. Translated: CASSLATENTEAFF.

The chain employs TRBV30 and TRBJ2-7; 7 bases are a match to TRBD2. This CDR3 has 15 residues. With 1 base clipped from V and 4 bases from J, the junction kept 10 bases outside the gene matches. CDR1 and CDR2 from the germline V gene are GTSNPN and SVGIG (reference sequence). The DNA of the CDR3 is TGTGCCTGGAGTGCGCCGGGTAGCGGGCGATACGAGCAGTACTTC. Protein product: CAWSAPGSGRYEQYF. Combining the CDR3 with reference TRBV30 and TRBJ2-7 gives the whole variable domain SQTIHQWPATLVQPVGSPLSLECTVEGTSNPNLYWYRQAAGRGLQLLFYSVGIGQISSEVPQNLSASRPQDRQFILSSKKLLLSDSGFYLCAWSAPGSGRYEQYFGPGTRLTVT.

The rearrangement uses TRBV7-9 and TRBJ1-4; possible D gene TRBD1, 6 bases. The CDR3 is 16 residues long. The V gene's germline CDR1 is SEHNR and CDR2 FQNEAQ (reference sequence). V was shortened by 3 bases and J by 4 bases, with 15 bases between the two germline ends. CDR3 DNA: TGTGCCAGCAGCTTTTTTCCAGGGGCCGATAATGAAAAACTGTTTTTT. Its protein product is CASSFFPGADNEKLFF.

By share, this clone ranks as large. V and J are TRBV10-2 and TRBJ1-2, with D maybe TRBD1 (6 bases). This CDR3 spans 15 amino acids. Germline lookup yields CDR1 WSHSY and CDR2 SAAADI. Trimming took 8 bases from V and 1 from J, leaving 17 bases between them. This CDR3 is CASLGGERNNYGYTF. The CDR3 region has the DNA TGCGCCAGCCTTGGGGGCGAGCGGAATAACTATGGCTACACCTTC.

CDR3: CASSFGDRKETQYF. The CDR3 DNA sequence: TGTGCCAGCAGCTTCGGGGACAGGAAAGAGACCCAGTACTTC. V gene TRBV9 combines with J gene TRBJ2-5; TRBD1 agrees at 8 bases. With V trimmed by 4 bases and J by 3 bases, 5 bases remained unmatched. This CDR3 has 14 residues. Looked up from germline, CDR1 is SGDLS and CDR2 is YYNGEE.

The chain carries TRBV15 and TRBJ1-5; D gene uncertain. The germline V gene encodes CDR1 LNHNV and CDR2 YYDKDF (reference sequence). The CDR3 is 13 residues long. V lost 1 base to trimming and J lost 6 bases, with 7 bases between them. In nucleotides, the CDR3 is TGTGCCACCAGCAGAGCTGACGGTCAGCCCCAGCATTTT. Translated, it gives CATSRADGQPQHF.

CDR3 coding DNA: TGTGCCATCAGTGATGAGGGCCTGAACACTGAAGCTTTCTTT. Translation: CAISDEGLNTEAFF. The chain combines TRBV10-3 with TRBJ1-1, with D uncertain. The CDR3 length is 14 residues. Germline V CDR1 and CDR2: ENHRY, SYGVKD. The ends were cut back, 3 bases at V and 0 bases at J, with 8 bases in the middle.

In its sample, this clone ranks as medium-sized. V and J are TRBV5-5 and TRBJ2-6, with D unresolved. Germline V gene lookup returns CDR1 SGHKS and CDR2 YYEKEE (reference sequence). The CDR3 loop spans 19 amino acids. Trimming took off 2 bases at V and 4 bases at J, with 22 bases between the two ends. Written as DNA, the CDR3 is TGTGCCAGCAGCTTTGGCGCGGCCCAGACCCCGGCAGGGGCCAACGTCCTGACTTTC. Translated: CASSFGAAQTPAGANVLTF.

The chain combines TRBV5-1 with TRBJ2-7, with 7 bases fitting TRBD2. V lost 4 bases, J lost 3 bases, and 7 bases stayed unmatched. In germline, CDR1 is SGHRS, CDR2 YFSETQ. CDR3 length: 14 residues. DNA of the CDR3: TGCGCCAGCAGCCAAGATTGGGGGGGCTACGAGCAGTACTTC. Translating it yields CASSQDWGGYEQYF.

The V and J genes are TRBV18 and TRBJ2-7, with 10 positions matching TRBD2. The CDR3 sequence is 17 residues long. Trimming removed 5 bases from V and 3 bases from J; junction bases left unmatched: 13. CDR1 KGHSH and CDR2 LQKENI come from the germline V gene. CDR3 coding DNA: TGTGCCAGCTCAACCAGATTAGCGGGGGGCGAAAACTACGAGCAGTACTTC. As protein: CASSTRLAGGENYEQYF. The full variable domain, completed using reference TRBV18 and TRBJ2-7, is NAGVMQNPRHLVRRRGQEARLRCSPMKGHSHVYWYRQLPEEGLKFMVYLQKENIIDESGMPKERFSAEFPKEGPSILRIQQVVRGDSAAYFCASSTRLAGGENYEQYFGPGTRLTVT.

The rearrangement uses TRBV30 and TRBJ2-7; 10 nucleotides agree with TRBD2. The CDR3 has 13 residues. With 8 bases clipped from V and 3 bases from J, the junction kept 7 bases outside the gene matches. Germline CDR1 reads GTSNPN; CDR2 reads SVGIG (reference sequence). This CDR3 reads CAVFASGSYEQYF. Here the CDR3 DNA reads TGTGCCGTGTTTGCTAGCGGGAGCTACGAGCAGTACTTC.

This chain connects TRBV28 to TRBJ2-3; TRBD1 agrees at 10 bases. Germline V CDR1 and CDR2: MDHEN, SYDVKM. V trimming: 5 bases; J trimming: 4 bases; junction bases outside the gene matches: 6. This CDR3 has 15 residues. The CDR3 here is CASSPRTGGADTQYF. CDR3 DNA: TGTGCCAGCAGTCCCCGGACAGGGGGGGCAGATACGCAGTATTTT.